One sample yielded the 18 T cell receptor beta chains listed below, sequenced in a study of blood T cell repertoires in COVID-19. This table comes from immunoSEQ multiplex PCR, and its TCRdb copy is limited to in-frame clones, with some not included. The table includes about 270,000 clones, about nine tenths detected once. Material: PBMCs or T cells enriched from blood (not recorded which). Every receptor here comes from a middle-aged woman with acute COVID-19.

The chain uses TRBV28 and TRBJ2-1, with D possibly being TRBD2 (6 bases). CDR1 is MDHEN, CDR2 SYDVKM, per germline. The CDR3 consists of 17 residues. V dropped 6 bases and J dropped 0 bases, with 18 bases sitting between them. Here the CDR3 reads CASSTGTSTGSYNEQFF. The CDR3 coding sequence is TGTGCCAGCAGCACCGGGACTTCTACTGGCTCCTACAATGAGCAGTTCTTC.

This chain links TRBV2 with TRBJ2-1, with 8 bases identical to TRBD1. This CDR3 comprises 14 residues. Germline CDR1 SNHLY, CDR2 FYNNEI. V dropped 8 bases and J dropped 1; count of bases not matched to a gene: 4. CDR3 sequence reads: CASHRTGSYNEQFF. The DNA for the CDR3 is TGTGCCAGCCATAGGACAGGGTCCTACAATGAGCAGTTCTTC.

This clone was recorded a few times. The chain combines TRBV28 with TRBJ2-7; D gene ambiguous. CDR3 length equals 12 residues. CDR1 and CDR2 (germline): MDHEN, SYDVKM. V was trimmed by 7 bases and J by 1 base, leaving 8 bases between them. CDR3 in amino acids: CASNGRSYEQYF. CDR3 coding DNA: TGTGCCAGCAACGGCAGGTCCTACGAGCAGTACTTC.

The V call is TRBV6-5, the J call TRBJ2-7; 7 bases map to TRBD2. The CDR3 runs 14 residues. V gave up 7 bases and J gave up 3 bases; unmatched junction bases: 9. The germline CDR1 and CDR2 sequences are MNHEY and SVGAGI. CDR3 region: CASTLLIAGYEQYF. In DNA, the CDR3 is TGTGCCAGCACCCTATTGATAGCGGGCTACGAGCAGTACTTC.

The V gene is TRBV10-3, the J gene TRBJ2-7; D is perhaps TRBD2 (5 bases). This CDR3 contains 14 residues. Trimming cost V 2 bases and J 2 bases, with 10 bases left between them. Germline lookup yields CDR1 ENHRY and CDR2 SYGVKD. In DNA form, the CDR3 reads TGTGCCATCAGTGAGCGACGGGATACCTACGAGCAGTACGTC. Its protein product is CAISERRDTYEQYV.

The chain is built from TRBV21-1 and TRBJ2-1; no check of the table's D call, TRBD2, against the DNA was made. TRBV21-1 is a documented pseudogene. This CDR3 contains 20 residues. CDR3 bases: TGTGCCAGCAGCAAAGCAGGACGGGAAGGAGGGACCCGCTCCTACAATGAGCAGTTCTTC. The encoded protein is CASSKAGREGGTRSYNEQFF.

This chain uses TRBV11-3 with TRBJ2-5, with 8 bases aligning to TRBD2. This CDR3 has 18 amino acids. CDR1 SGHNT and CDR2 YENEEA come from the germline V gene. V lost 5 bases and J lost 2; bases outside the gene matches: 16. CDR3 in amino acids: CASSVQAGAGGQQETQYF. CDR3 nucleotide sequence: TGTGCCAGCAGCGTACAAGCAGGGGCGGGGGGTCAACAAGAGACCCAGTACTTC.

The V call is TRBV28, the J call TRBJ1-2; TRBD1 agrees at 7 bases. The length of the CDR3 is 13 residues. Germline trimming cut 10 bases from V and 0 bases from J; bases unmatched to any gene: 5. Germline V gene data show CDR1 as MDHEN and CDR2 as SYDVKM. The CDR3 DNA reads TGTGCCATAGAACAGGGGCCTAACTATGGCTACACCTTC. The encoded protein is CAIEQGPNYGYTF.

There are a few counts of this clone. This chain links TRBV11-2 with TRBJ1-1, with D hard to call. From germline, CDR1 is SGHAT and CDR2 FQNNGV. This CDR3 is 14 amino acids long. V was trimmed by 0 bases and J by 0 bases, leaving 5 bases between them. The CDR3 sequence is CASSLERVNTEAFF. DNA of the CDR3: TGTGCCAGCAGCTTAGAACGGGTGAACACTGAAGCTTTCTTT.

This chain links TRBV18 with TRBJ2-2; TRBD1 matches at 9 bases. With V trimmed by 1 base and J by 1 base, 1 base remained unmatched. Germline CDR1 and CDR2: KGHSH and LQKENI. This CDR3 is 16 amino acids long. As DNA, the CDR3 is TGTGCCAGCTCACCACAGGGACAGGGGAACACCGGGGAGCTGTTTTTT. This gives the protein CASSPQGQGNTGELFF. The complete variable domain, with remaining parts taken from reference TRBV18 and TRBJ2-2, reads NAGVMQNPRHLVRRRGQEARLRCSPMKGHSHVYWYRQLPEEGLKFMVYLQKENIIDESGMPKERFSAEFPKEGPSILRIQQVVRGDSAAYFCASSPQGQGNTGELFFGEGSRLTVL.

This clone was detected only once. V and J are TRBV4-1 and TRBJ1-3, with 7 bases that match TRBD1. Losses at the gene ends were 4 bases for V and 0 bases for J; bases not matched to a gene: 15. This CDR3 has 19 residues. Germline values: CDR1 MGHRA, CDR2 YSYEKL. The DNA for the CDR3 is TGCGCCAGCAGCCGAAAGCCCGACAGGGACTTTCTCTCTGGAAACACCATATATTTT. As protein: CASSRKPDRDFLSGNTIYF.

This clone showed up just a few times. The rearrangement links TRBV5-1 to TRBJ1-5; D is ambiguous. The CDR3 contains 15 residues. Trimming pared 0 bases from V and 6 bases from J, leaving 13 bases between. Germline V gives CDR1 SGHRS, CDR2 YFSETQ. For the CDR3, the DNA is TGCGCCAGCAGCTTGGATTCAGGAGCGGGTCAGCCCCAGCATTTT. Translation gives CASSLDSGAGQPQHF.

The chain joins TRBV3-1 (or the pseudogene TRBV3-2) to TRBJ2-3; D is uncertain. Trimming pared 3 bases from V and 0 bases from J, leaving 7 bases between. The CDR3 totals 14 residues. Germline CDR1 is LGHDT and CDR2 is YNNKEL (reference sequence). Here the CDR3 reads CASSQQWSTDTQYF. In DNA, the CDR3 is TGTGCCAGCAGCCAGCAGTGGAGCACAGATACGCAGTATTTT.

The chain is built from TRBV11-2 and TRBJ2-7; a weak D match, TRBD2 (6 bases). The CDR3 has 15 residues. Germline assignment: CDR1 SGHAT and CDR2 FQNNGV. V was clipped by 4 bases and J by 2 bases, with 15 bases between them. CDR3 DNA sequence: TGTGCCAGCAGCTATGCCCGCGGGATAACCTACGAGCAGTACTTC. This gives the protein CASSYARGITYEQYF.

This clone came up a few times. This sequence joins TRBV2 and TRBJ2-7; D gene unclear. Trimming left V 4 bases short and J 0 bases short, with 7 bases between. Germline assignment: CDR1 SNHLY and CDR2 FYNNEI. The CDR3 has 13 residues. The CDR3 spells CASSVPLSYEQYF. Written as DNA, the CDR3 is TGTGCCAGCAGTGTCCCTCTCTCCTACGAGCAGTACTTC.

The chain is built from TRBV9 and TRBJ1-4, with D possibly matching TRBD1 (6 bases). V lost 1 base and J 7 bases, leaving 11 bases between the germline ends. Germline V gene sequence: CDR1 SGDLS, CDR2 YYNGEE. This CDR3 is built from 14 residues. CDR3 residues: CASSVTGLAEKLFF. The CDR3 DNA sequence: TGTGCCAGCAGCGTAACAGGGCTCGCTGAAAAACTGTTTTTT.

V gene TRBV3-1 (or the pseudogene TRBV3-2) combines with J gene TRBJ2-1; D unresolved. V lost 4 bases to trimming and J lost 16 bases, with 17 bases between them. Germline-derived CDR1 and CDR2 are LGHDT and YNNKEL (reference sequence). The CDR3 length is 12 residues. The CDR3 loop is CASSPVNSLRFF. CDR3 nucleotides: TGTGCCAGCAGCCCGGTAAACTCGTTAAGATTCTTC.

The chain joins TRBV5-1 to TRBJ2-7, with 7 nucleotides matching TRBD2. Germline V lookup: CDR1 SGHRS, CDR2 YFSETQ. After removal of 4 bases from V and 5 bases from J, the junction contained 12 bases not matched to a gene. This CDR3 spans 15 amino acids. The CDR3 spells CASSSPSGIGHEQYF. CDR3 bases: TGCGCCAGCAGCAGTCCTAGCGGTATAGGCCACGAGCAGTACTTC.